This T cell receptor (beta chain) was sequenced in a study of T-cell memory formation after mild COVID-19. Background on the study: In these data, TCR clusters were largely donor specific.

The V end lost 5 bases, the J end lost 9 bases, and 23 bases lay between the germline ends. CDR1 and CDR2 (germline): LGHNA, YSLEER. The CDR3 is made up of 15 amino acids. TCRdb analysed the 5' RACE reads with MiXCR anew, one entry per CDR3 protein. The table shows 250,000 to 350,000 distinct CDR3 sequences, with just under 20% occurring only once. The sequencing input was PBMCs or a T cell subset sorted from them (not recorded which). The chain has TRBV4-3 and TRBJ2-7, with D possibly being TRBD1 or TRBD2 (5 bases each). This TCR was sampled from a young man who had mild COVID-19 (a few samples of this study predate the infection). Cell type and time point are not known. CDR3 amino acids: CASSLHGQGPGGQYF. The CDR3 coding sequence is TGCGCCAGCAGCTTACATGGGCAGGGCCCCGGAGGGCAGTACTTC.